This T cell receptor beta chain originates from a study of blood T cell repertoires in COVID-19. Clones were sequenced by immunoSEQ multiplex PCR, and TCRdb holds only the in-frame ones, with some missing. This sample has about 350,000 clones, with roughly 86% found just once. V was clipped by 5 bases and J by 1 base; unmatched bases: 4. The CDR3 has 16 amino acids. CDR1 is SEHNR, CDR2 FQNEAQ, per germline (reference sequence). The receptor's source is a woman under 40 who had recovered from COVID-19. J is TRBJ2-1 and V is TRBV7-9; TRBD2 matches at 11 bases. Input material: PBMCs or T cells enriched from blood (not recorded which). The CDR3 reads CASSQTSGESYNEQFF. CDR3 bases: TGTGCCAGCAGCCAGACTAGCGGGGAATCCTACAATGAGCAGTTCTTC.